The 28 T cell receptor beta chains given below trace back to one sample, sequenced in a study of T-cell reconstitution after alpha-beta-depleted transplantation in children. Using unique molecular identifiers, the investigators prepared the TCRbeta library. TCRdb re-analysed the PCR reads in MiXCR, keeping a single row per CDR3 protein. The sample lists 580,000 or so distinct CDR3 sequences; 23% were seen once. The material sequenced was PBMCs, mostly from graft donor cells, taken 360 days after TCRalphabeta/CD19-depleted stem cell transplant. These receptors were obtained from a boy under two years old who had a stem cell transplant for acute myeloid leukemia, so the T cells may come from the graft donor.

This clonotype has more than one count but fewer than ten. The chain employs TRBV5-6 and TRBJ2-7; D ambiguous. CDR3 length: 14 amino acids. V was shortened by 0 bases and J by 5 bases, with 12 bases between the two germline ends. Germline loops: CDR1 SGHDT, CDR2 YYEEEE. Written as DNA, the CDR3 is TGTGCCAGCAGCTTGGTCGGGTCGGTCCACGAGCAGTACTTC. The encoded protein is CASSLVGSVHEQYF.

This clonotype turned up a few times. This sequence may be a read error, since a much larger clone differs from it by one base. This sequence joins TRBV12-3 or TRBV12-4 and TRBJ1-1; possibly TRBD1 for D (5 bases). This CDR3 is built from 16 residues. In DNA form, the CDR3 reads TGTTCCAGCAGTCTCCGGGGTTGGGGGATGAACACTGAAGCTTTCTTT. Translating it yields CSSSLRGWGMNTEAFF.

There are a few counts of this clonotype. This rearrangement joins TRBV20-1 to TRBJ2-3; D tentatively reads TRBD1 or TRBD2 (5 bases each). Germline V gene sequence: CDR1 DFQATT, CDR2 SNEGSKA (reference sequence). This CDR3 spans 12 amino acids. V lost 6 bases and J lost 5, with 12 bases in between. The CDR3 here is CSAGVGKDTQYF. The CDR3 nucleotides are TGCAGTGCGGGGGTGGGGAAAGATACGCAGTATTTT.

This clonotype came up a few times. The rearrangement joins TRBV6-1 to TRBJ2-7, with D perhaps matching TRBD1 (6 bases). V lost 6 bases to trimming and J lost 0 bases, with 15 bases between them. Looked up from germline, CDR1 is MNHNS and CDR2 is SASEGT. This CDR3 is 15 amino acids long. The CDR3 coding sequence is TGTGCCAGCAGGCGCGACAGGCAAGCCTCCTACGAGCAGTACTTC. Encoded protein: CASRRDRQASYEQYF.

The rearrangement joins TRBV6-1 to TRBJ1-4; no firm D call. The CDR3 totals 14 residues. V was clipped by 6 bases and J by 5 bases, with 13 bases between them. Germline V gene lookup returns CDR1 MNHNS and CDR2 SASEGT. The CDR3 region is CASRAGTRNEKLFF. CDR3 nucleotide sequence: TGTGCCAGCAGGGCAGGCACCCGGAATGAAAAACTGTTTTTT.

The V and J genes are TRBV12-5 and TRBJ1-5; unclear D gene. Germline V CDR1 and CDR2: LGHNT, FRNRAP. CDR3 length: 13 residues. V was clipped by 2 bases and J by 2 bases, with 4 bases between them. The CDR3 sequence is CASGLYGNQPQHF. The CDR3 DNA is TGTGCTAGTGGTTTGTACGGCAATCAGCCCCAGCATTTT.

The chain combines TRBV20-1 with TRBJ2-1, with a possible D match to TRBD2 (7 bases). V lost 3 bases, J lost 8 bases, and 17 bases lay in between. The CDR3 is made up of 14 amino acids. Per the germline V gene, CDR1 is DFQATT and CDR2 is SNEGSKA (reference sequence). The CDR3, as DNA: TGCAGTGCTAGTCCGGCGGGGGCCAGGGATGAGCAGTTCTTC. This codes for CSASPAGARDEQFF.

The chain links TRBV29-1 to TRBJ1-2; D is uncertain. Between the trimmed V and J ends, which lost 2 bases and 8 bases, there was a span of 15 bases. The CDR3 runs to 13 residues. CDR1 and CDR2 (germline): SQVTM, ANQGSEA. The CDR3 reads CSVESFGVVGYTF. The CDR3 DNA sequence: TGCAGCGTTGAAAGCTTCGGGGTTGTCGGCTACACCTTC.

This clonotype was counted at least ten times. The V call is TRBV6-5, the J call TRBJ2-7; D unclear. V lost 2 bases, J lost 1 base, and 9 bases lay in between. From germline, CDR1 is MNHEY and CDR2 SVGAGI. The CDR3 has 14 residues. CDR3 in amino acids: CASSYGKVSYEQYF. Written as DNA, the CDR3 is TGTGCCAGCAGTTACGGAAAGGTGTCCTACGAGCAGTACTTC.

In this sample, this clonotype turned up many times. The rearrangement joins TRBV27 to TRBJ1-6; no clear D. Germline-derived CDR1 and CDR2 are MNHEY and SMNVEV (reference sequence). The V gene lost 5 bases and the J gene lost 3 bases, with 2 bases spanning the gap. The CDR3 length is 12 residues. CDR3 nucleotide sequence: TGTGCCAGCAGTCTCTATAATTCACCCCTCCACTTT. This encodes CASSLYNSPLHF.

The chain carries TRBV7-9 and TRBJ2-7, with 8 bases lining up with TRBD1. The V and J ends lost 5 bases and 3 bases, in that order; junction bases with no gene match: 3. Germline V gene data show CDR1 as SEHNR and CDR2 as FQNEAQ (reference sequence). CDR3 length: 13 amino acids. The CDR3 loop reads CASSTGTGYEQYV. The CDR3 DNA follows: TGTGCCAGCAGCACCGGGACAGGCTACGAGCAGTACGTC.

The chain uses TRBV4-1 and TRBJ2-7, with D perhaps TRBD1 (6 bases). CDR1 and CDR2 (germline): MGHRA, YSYEKL. The CDR3 runs to 15 residues. The ends were cut back, 4 bases at V and 0 bases at J, with 13 bases in the middle. The CDR3 here is CASSRSTGSSYEQYV. CDR3 coding DNA: TGCGCCAGCAGCCGAAGTACAGGGAGCTCCTACGAGCAGTACGTC.

The rearrangement links TRBV5-1 to TRBJ1-2; D is possibly TRBD1 (6 bases). Germline V gene data show CDR1 as SGHRS and CDR2 as YFSETQ. Trimming shortened V by 2 bases and J by 6 bases, and 11 bases separated the two germline ends. The CDR3 is made up of 13 amino acids. The CDR3: CASSFQGLDGYTF. In nucleotides, the CDR3 is TGCGCCAGCAGCTTCCAGGGGCTGGATGGCTACACCTTC.

The chain joins TRBV27 to TRBJ1-6, with 10 bases lining up with TRBD1. J was trimmed by 7 bases and V by 5 bases; bases with no gene match: 5. The CDR3 is 15 residues long. CDR1 is MNHEY and CDR2 is SMNVEV in the germline V gene (reference sequence). The CDR3 nucleotides are TGTGCCAGCAGTGCGAGGACAGGGGGAAATTCACCCCTCCACTTT. As protein: CASSARTGGNSPLHF.

This rearrangement joins TRBV29-1 to TRBJ1-3, with 7 bases aligning to TRBD1. Losses at the gene ends were 7 bases for V and 3 bases for J; bases not matched to a gene: 9. The CDR3 is 14 residues long. In germline, CDR1 is SQVTM, CDR2 ANQGSEA. The CDR3: CSARGDSLGNTIYF. CDR3 nucleotide sequence: TGCAGCGCCCGGGGGGACAGTCTTGGAAACACCATATATTTT.

The chain links TRBV20-1 to TRBJ2-3; tentatively, D is TRBD2 (5 bases). CDR1 and CDR2 from the germline V gene are DFQATT and SNEGSKA (reference sequence). The CDR3 has 14 amino acids. The V end was cut by 3 bases, the J end by 6 bases, with 16 bases between. CDR3 coding DNA: TGCAGTGCTAGTACCGGAGGCCTAGGGGATACGCAGTATTTT. Residues: CSASTGGLGDTQYF.

A few counts support this clonotype. V is TRBV20-1 and J is TRBJ2-2; TRBD2 agrees at 9 bases. V lost 2 bases and J lost 0; bases outside the gene matches: 1. The CDR3 runs 15 residues. CDR1 and CDR2 from the germline V gene are DFQATT and SNEGSKA (reference sequence). The CDR3 loop is CSARRTSANTGELFF. The CDR3 coding sequence is TGCAGTGCTAGACGGACTAGCGCGAACACCGGGGAGCTGTTTTTT.

The gene calls are TRBV20-1 and TRBJ1-1; perhaps TRBD1 as D (6 bases). Germline-derived CDR1 and CDR2 are DFQATT and SNEGSKA (reference sequence). Trimming cost V 1 base and J 5 bases, with 14 bases left between them. The CDR3 has 14 residues. CDR3 bases: TGCAGTGCTAGAGGCGGGGGCTCGGGGACTGAAGCTTTCTTT. It translates to CSARGGGSGTEAFF.

This clonotype has a count of ten or more. The chain couples TRBV5-1 to TRBJ1-5; 8 bases align to TRBD1. The CDR3 runs to 15 residues. Germline V gives CDR1 SGHRS, CDR2 YFSETQ. V dropped 1 base and J dropped 5; count of bases not matched to a gene: 5. The CDR3 nucleotides are TGCGCCAGCAGCTTGACAGGGGGAAGTTATCAGCCCCAGCATTTT. Its translation: CASSLTGGSYQPQHF.

The chain joins TRBV7-9 to TRBJ2-4; D is undetermined. Trimming left V 1 base short and J 6 bases short, with 7 bases between. The CDR3 sequence is 13 residues long. CDR1 is SEHNR, CDR2 FQNEAQ, per germline (reference sequence). The CDR3 DNA sequence: TGTGCCAGCAGCTTAGTCACCGGAAACATTCAGTACTTC. This encodes CASSLVTGNIQYF. Variable domain in full (rest from reference TRBV7-9 and TRBJ2-4): DTGVSQNPRHKITKRGQNVTFRCDPISEHNRLYWYRQTLGQGPEFLTYFQNEAQLEKSRLLSDRFSAERPKGSFSTLEIQRTEQGDSAMYLCASSLVTGNIQYFGAGTRLSVL.

The chain joins TRBV20-1 to TRBJ2-6; TRBD1 might be the D (6 bases). Germline loops: CDR1 DFQATT, CDR2 SNEGSKA (reference sequence). V lost 0 bases and J 3 bases, leaving 15 bases between the germline ends. The CDR3 has 17 residues. CDR3 bases: TGCAGTGCTAGAGACCGCCTTACAGGGTTTGGGGCCAACGTCCTGACTTTC. It codes for CSARDRLTGFGANVLTF.

This clonotype was found many times. Written as DNA, the CDR3 is TGTGCCAGCAGCACCTCCTACGAGCAGTACTTC. Residues: CASSTSYEQYF. The chain uses TRBV12-3 or TRBV12-4 and TRBJ2-7; D uncertain. The length of the CDR3 is 11 residues. Trimming removed 6 bases from V and 0 bases from J, with 3 bases in between.

The chain couples TRBV11-2 to TRBJ2-7; D is ambiguous. Germline CDR1 SGHAT, CDR2 FQNNGV. Trimming cost V 2 bases and J 3 bases, with 2 bases left between them. The CDR3 totals 11 residues. The CDR3: CASSLFYEQYV. DNA for the CDR3: TGTGCCAGCAGCTTATTCTACGAGCAGTACGTC.

In this sample, this clonotype turned up once. V usage is TRBV2 and J usage is TRBJ1-5; D uncertain. The V end lost 6 bases, the J end lost 3 bases, and 15 bases lay between the germline ends. The CDR3 extends over 15 amino acids. Per germline, CDR1 SNHLY and CDR2 FYNNEI. CDR3 region: CASSGRWGSNQPQHF. CDR3 coding DNA: TGTGCCAGCAGCGGTCGTTGGGGATCCAATCAGCCCCAGCATTTT. Combining the CDR3 with reference TRBV2 and TRBJ1-5 gives the whole variable domain EPEVTQTPSHQVTQMGQEVILRCVPISNHLYFYWYRQILGQKVEFLVSFYNNEISEKSEIFDDQFSVERPDGSNFTLKIRSTKLEDSAMYFCASSGRWGSNQPQHFGDGTRLSIL.

This clonotype showed up many times. The chain employs TRBV20-1 and TRBJ2-1; D not resolved. Trimming took 5 bases from V and 2 from J, leaving 13 bases between them. The CDR3 is 14 residues long. CDR1 and CDR2 from the germline V gene are DFQATT and SNEGSKA (reference sequence). The CDR3 bases are TGCAGTGCTCCAAAGGGTGGGCCCTACAATGAGCAGTTCTTC. Translation gives CSAPKGGPYNEQFF.

This clonotype has just a few counts. The V and J genes are TRBV20-1 and TRBJ2-7; 7 bases agree with TRBD2. The CDR3 is 11 residues long. V was pared by 6 bases and J by 9 bases, with 8 bases of the junction left unmatched. Germline V lookup: CDR1 DFQATT, CDR2 SNEGSKA (reference sequence). The CDR3 sequence: CSAPWGGGQYV. DNA for the CDR3: TGCAGTGCCCCTTGGGGGGGTGGGCAGTACGTC.

The V call is TRBV3-1, the J call TRBJ2-1; 7 positions agree with TRBD2. Looked up from germline, CDR1 is LGHDT and CDR2 is YNNKEL (reference sequence). V lost 3 bases to trimming and J lost 2 bases; unmatched junction nucleotides: 4. CDR3 size: 15 residues. This chain's CDR3 is CASSHYSGPYNEQFF. CDR3 nucleotide sequence: TGTGCCAGCAGCCACTATAGCGGGCCCTACAATGAGCAGTTCTTC.

This sequence joins TRBV12-3 or TRBV12-4 and TRBJ1-1; D gene unclear. The V and J ends lost 6 bases and 6 bases respectively, with 14 bases between them. The CDR3 is 13 amino acids. The CDR3 nucleotides are TGTGCCAGCAGCCCCGGAAGGACTTCTGAAGCTTTCTTT. This translates into CASSPGRTSEAFF.